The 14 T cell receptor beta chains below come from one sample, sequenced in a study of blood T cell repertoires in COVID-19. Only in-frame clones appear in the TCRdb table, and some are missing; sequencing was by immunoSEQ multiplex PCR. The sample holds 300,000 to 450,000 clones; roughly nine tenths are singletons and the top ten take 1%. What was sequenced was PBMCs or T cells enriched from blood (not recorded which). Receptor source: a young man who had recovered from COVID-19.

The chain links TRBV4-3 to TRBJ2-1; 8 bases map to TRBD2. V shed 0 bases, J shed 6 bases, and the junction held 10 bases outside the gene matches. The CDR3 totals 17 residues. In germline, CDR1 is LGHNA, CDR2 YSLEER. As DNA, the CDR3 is TGCGCCAGCAGCCAAGATGAGCGGGAGAGAGGGATCAATGAGCAGTTCTTC. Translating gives CASSQDERERGINEQFF.

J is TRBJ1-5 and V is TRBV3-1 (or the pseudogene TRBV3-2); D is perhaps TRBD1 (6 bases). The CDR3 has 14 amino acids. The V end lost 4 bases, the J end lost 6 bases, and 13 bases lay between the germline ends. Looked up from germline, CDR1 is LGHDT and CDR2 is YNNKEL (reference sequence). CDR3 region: CASSLLQGSQPQHF. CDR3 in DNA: TGTGCCAGCAGCCTATTACAGGGAAGTCAGCCCCAGCATTTT.

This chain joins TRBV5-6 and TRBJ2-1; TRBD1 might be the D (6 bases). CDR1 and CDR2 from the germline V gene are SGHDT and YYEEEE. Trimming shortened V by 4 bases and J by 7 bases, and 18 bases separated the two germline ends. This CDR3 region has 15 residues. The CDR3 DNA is TGTGCCAGCAGCCAGACAGGCAGAGCAGGAAATGAGCAGTTCTTC. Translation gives CASSQTGRAGNEQFF.

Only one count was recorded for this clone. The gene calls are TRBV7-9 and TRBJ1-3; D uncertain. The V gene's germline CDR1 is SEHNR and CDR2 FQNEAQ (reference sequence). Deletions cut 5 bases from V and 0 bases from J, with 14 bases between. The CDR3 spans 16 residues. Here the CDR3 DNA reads TGTGCCAGCAGCCCGCCAGGAACCAGCTCTGGAAACACCATATATTTT. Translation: CASSPPGTSSGNTIYF.

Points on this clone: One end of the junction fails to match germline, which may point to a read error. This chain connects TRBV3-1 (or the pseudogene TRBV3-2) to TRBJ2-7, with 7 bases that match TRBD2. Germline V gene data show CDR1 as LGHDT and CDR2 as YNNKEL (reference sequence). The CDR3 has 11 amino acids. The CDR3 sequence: CASSQSGRCFF. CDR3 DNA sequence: TGTGCCAGCAGCCAATCCGGGAGGTGCTTCTTC.

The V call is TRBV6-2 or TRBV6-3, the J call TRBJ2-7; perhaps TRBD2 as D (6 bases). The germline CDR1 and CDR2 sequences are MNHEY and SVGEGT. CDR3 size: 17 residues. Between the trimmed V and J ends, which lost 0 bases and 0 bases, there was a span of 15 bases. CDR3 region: CASSYSSRAEGSYEQYF. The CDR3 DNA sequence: TGTGCCAGCAGTTACTCGAGTAGAGCGGAGGGCTCCTACGAGCAGTACTTC.

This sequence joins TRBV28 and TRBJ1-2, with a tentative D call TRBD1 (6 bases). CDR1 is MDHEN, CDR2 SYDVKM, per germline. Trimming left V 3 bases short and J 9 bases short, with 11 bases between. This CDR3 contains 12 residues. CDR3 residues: CASSFNRVSYTF. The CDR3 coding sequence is TGTGCCAGCAGTTTTAACAGGGTTAGCTACACCTTC.

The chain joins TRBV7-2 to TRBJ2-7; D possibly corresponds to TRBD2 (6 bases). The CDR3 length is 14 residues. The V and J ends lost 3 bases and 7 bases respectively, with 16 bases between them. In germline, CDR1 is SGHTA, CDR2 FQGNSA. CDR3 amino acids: CASSLGLDGGEQYF. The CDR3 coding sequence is TGTGCCAGCAGCTTGGGACTCGACGGGGGAGAGCAGTACTTC.

CDR3 sequence (DNA): TGTGCCAGCAGCGTAGCCAGGGGCAATTCACCCCTCCACTTT. Protein product: CASSVARGNSPLHF. This chain connects TRBV9 to TRBJ1-6, with D perhaps matching TRBD1 (6 bases). The CDR3 has 14 residues. Trimming cost V 0 bases and J 7 bases, with 8 bases left between them. The V gene's germline CDR1 is SGDLS and CDR2 YYNGEE.

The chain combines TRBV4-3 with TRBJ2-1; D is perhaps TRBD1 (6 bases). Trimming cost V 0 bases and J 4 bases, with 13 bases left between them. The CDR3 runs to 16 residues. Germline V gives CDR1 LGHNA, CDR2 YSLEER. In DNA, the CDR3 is TGCGCCAGCAGCCAAGATTTTAGACAGGTTTACAATGAGCAGTTCTTC. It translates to CASSQDFRQVYNEQFF.

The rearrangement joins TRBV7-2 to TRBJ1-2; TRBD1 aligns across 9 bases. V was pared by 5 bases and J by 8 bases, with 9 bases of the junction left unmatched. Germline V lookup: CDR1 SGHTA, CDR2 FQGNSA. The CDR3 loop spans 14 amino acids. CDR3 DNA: TGTGCCAGCAGCGCCGCCAACAGGGGGCAAGGCTACACCTTC. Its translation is CASSAANRGQGYTF.

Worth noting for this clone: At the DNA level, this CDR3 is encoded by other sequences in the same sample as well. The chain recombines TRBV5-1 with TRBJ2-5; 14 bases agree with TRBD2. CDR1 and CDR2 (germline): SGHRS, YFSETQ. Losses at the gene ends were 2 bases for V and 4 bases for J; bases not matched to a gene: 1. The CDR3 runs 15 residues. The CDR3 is CASSFGLAGGETQYF. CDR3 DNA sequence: TGCGCCAGCAGCTTCGGACTAGCGGGGGGAGAGACCCAGTACTTC.

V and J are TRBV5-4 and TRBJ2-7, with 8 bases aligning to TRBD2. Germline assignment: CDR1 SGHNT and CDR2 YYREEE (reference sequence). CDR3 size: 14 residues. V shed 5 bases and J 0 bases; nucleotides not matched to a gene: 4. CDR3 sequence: CASSYGTSSYEQYF. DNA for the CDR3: TGTGCCAGCAGTTACGGGACTAGCTCCTACGAGCAGTACTTC.

The CDR3, as DNA: TGTGCCAGCAGCAACTTTGGGACAGACCTTGGAAACACCATATATTTT. As protein: CASSNFGTDLGNTIYF. The chain uses TRBV21-1 and TRBJ1-3; TRBD1 is the table's D call, not checked against the DNA. TRBV21-1 is reported as a pseudogene. The CDR3 is made up of 16 amino acids.